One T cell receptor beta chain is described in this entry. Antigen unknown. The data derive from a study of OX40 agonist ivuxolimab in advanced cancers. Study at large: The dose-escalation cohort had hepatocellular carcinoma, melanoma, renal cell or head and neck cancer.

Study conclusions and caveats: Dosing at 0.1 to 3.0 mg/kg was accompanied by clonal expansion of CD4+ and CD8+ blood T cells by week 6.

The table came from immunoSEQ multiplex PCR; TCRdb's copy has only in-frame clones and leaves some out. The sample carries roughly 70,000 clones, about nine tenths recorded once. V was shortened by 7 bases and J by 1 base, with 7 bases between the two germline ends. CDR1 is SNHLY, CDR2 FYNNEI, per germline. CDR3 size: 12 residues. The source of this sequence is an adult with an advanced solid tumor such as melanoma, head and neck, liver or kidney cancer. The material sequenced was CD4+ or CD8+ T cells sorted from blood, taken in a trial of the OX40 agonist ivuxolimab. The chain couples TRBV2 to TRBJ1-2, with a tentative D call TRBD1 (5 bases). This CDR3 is CASTGGNYGYTF. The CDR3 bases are TGTGCCAGCACCGGGGGTAACTATGGCTACACCTTC. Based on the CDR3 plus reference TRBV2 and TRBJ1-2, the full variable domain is EPEVTQTPSHQVTQMGQEVILRCVPISNHLYFYWYRQILGQKVEFLVSFYNNEISEKSEIFDDQFSVERPDGSNFTLKIRSTKLEDSAMYFCASTGGNYGYTFGSGTRLTVV.